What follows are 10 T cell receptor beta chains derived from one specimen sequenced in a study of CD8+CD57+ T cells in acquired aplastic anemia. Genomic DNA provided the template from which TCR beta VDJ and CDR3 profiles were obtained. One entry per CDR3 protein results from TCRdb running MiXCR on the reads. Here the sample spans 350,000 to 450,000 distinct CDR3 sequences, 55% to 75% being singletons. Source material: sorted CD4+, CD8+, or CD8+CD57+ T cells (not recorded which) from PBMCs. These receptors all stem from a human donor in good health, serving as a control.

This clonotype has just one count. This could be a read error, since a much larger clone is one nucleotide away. The DNA of the CDR3 is TGCGCCAGCAGCCAAGAGGGCGCCGGGCGGCGGCGGGATGAGCAGTTCTTC. Protein product: CASSQEGAGRRRDEQFF. The rearrangement joins TRBV4-1 to TRBJ2-1; weak D call: TRBD2 (5 bases). V was trimmed by 0 bases and J by 8 bases, leaving 20 bases between them. The V gene's germline CDR1 is MGHRA and CDR2 YSYEKL. The CDR3 runs to 17 residues.

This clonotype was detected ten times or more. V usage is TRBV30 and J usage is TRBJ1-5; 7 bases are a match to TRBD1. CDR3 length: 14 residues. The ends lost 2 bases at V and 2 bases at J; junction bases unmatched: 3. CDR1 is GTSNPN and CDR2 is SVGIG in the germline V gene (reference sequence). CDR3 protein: CAWSRDSGNQPQHF. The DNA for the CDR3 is TGTGCCTGGAGTCGGGACAGCGGCAATCAGCCCCAGCATTTT. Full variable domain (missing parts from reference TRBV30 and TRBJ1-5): SQTIHQWPATLVQPVGSPLSLECTVEGTSNPNLYWYRQAAGRGLQLLFYSVGIGQISSEVPQNLSASRPQDRQFILSSKKLLLSDSGFYLCAWSRDSGNQPQHFGDGTRLSIL.

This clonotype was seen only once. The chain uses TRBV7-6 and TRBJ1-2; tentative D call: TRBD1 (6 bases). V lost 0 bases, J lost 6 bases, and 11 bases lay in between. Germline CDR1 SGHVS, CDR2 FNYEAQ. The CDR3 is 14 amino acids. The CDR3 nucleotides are TGTGCCAGCAGCTTAGCCAGGGGTCCCGATGGCTACACCTTC. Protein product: CASSLARGPDGYTF.

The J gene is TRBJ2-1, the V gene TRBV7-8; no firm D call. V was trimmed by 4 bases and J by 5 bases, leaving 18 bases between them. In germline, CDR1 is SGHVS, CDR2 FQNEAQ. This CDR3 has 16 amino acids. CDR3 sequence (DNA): TGTGCCAGCAGCTACACCGGCCGAGGTGGCAACAATGAGCAGTTCTTC. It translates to CASSYTGRGGNNEQFF. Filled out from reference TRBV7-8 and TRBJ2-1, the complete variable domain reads GAGVSQSPRYKVAKRGQDVALRCDPISGHVSLFWYQQALGQGPEFLTYFQNEAQLDKSGLPSDRFFAERPEGSVSTLKIQRTQQEDSAVYLCASSYTGRGGNNEQFFGPGTRLTVL.

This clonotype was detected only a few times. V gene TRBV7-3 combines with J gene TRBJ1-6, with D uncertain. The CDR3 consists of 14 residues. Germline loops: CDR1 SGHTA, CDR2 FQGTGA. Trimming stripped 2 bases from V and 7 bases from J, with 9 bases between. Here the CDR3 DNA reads TGTGCCAGCAGCTTATTAGGGTTGAATTCACCCCTCCACTTT. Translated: CASSLLGLNSPLHF.

The chain's CDR3 is CSARGAGPLVETQYF. The DNA of the CDR3 is TGCAGTGCTAGAGGGGCAGGACCTCTAGTAGAGACCCAGTACTTC. The chain employs TRBV20-1 and TRBJ2-5; D is ambiguous. The germline V and J ends were trimmed by 1 base and 4 bases, with 16 bases remaining between them. The germline gives CDR1 DFQATT, CDR2 SNEGSKA (reference sequence). This CDR3 contains 15 residues.

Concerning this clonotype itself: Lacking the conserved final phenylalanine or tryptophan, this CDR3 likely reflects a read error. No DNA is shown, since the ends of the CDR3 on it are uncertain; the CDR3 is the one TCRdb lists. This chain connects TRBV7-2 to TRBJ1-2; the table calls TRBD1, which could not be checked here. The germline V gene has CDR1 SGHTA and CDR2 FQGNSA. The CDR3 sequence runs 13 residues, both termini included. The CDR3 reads CASSPQQGNDEPY.

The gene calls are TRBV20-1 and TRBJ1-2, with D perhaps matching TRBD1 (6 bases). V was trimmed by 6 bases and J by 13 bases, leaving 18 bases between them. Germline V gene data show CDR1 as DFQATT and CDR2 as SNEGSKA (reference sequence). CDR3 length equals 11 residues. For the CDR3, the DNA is TGCAGTGCCGGGGGGGGGGGCGGCGCCACCTTC. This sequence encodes CSAGGGGGATF.

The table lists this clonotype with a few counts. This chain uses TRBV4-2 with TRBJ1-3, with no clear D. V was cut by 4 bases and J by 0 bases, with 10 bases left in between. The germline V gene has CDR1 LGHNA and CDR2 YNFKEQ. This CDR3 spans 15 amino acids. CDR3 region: CASSPDVVSGNTIYF. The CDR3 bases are TGTGCCAGCAGCCCAGACGTAGTCTCTGGAAACACCATATATTTT.

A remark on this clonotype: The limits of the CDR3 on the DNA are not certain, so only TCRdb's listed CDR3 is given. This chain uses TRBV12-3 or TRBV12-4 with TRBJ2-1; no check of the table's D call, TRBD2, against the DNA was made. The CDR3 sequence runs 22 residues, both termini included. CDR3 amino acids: CDSSFYICSASATSGGIWEQFF.